This T cell receptor (beta chain) was obtained from a study of cytomegalovirus exposure and HLA in healthy donors. General study results and limits: First-cohort TCR clusters tended to co-occur in the 130 or so validation repertoires, a later analysis found. Reports showed the classifier diagnosing cytomegalovirus status with high specificity and sensitivity. The investigators catalogued 150 to 200 TCR beta chains as cytomegalovirus-associated.

The germline V and J ends were trimmed by 6 bases and 3 bases, with 12 bases remaining between them. This CDR3 comprises 13 residues. Germline CDR1 is MNHEY and CDR2 is SMNVEV (reference sequence). The table came from immunoSEQ multiplex PCR; TCRdb's copy has only in-frame clones and leaves some out. The data hold over 150,000 clones, with less than 95% observed a single time. On this clone itself: The antigen remains unidentified.

The clonotype was recovered from a woman aged 18-30 years in good health and CMV-seropositive. Sequenced sample: PBMCs. The gene calls are TRBV27 and TRBJ2-7; D gene ambiguous. In DNA form, the CDR3 reads TGTGCCAGCAGCCTTTCCCCCCGCTACGAGCAGTACTTC. Translating it yields CASSLSPRYEQYF.